This T cell receptor beta chain was retrieved from a study of blood T cell repertoires in COVID-19. Whole-study context: There were acute and convalescent COVID-19 samples, and they came from the United States, Italy and Spain.

Seattle enrolled patients during active infection and tracked them longitudinally. Measured with immunoSEQ multiplex PCR; TCRdb has only the in-frame clones, and not every one. The data show over 150,000 clones, approximately 85% seen once. The CDR3 length is 14 residues. Losses at the gene ends were 6 bases for V and 0 bases for J; bases not matched to a gene: 2. Germline CDR1 reads LNHDA; CDR2 reads SQIVND (reference sequence). This receptor was obtained from a man aged 60 to 69 with COVID-19, enrolled during active disease. The chain has TRBV19 and TRBJ1-2; 9 positions agree with TRBD1. The specimen sequenced was peripheral blood. CDR3 sequence reads: CASSRQGANYGYTF. The CDR3 coding sequence is TGTGCCAGTAGCAGACAGGGGGCTAACTATGGCTACACCTTC.